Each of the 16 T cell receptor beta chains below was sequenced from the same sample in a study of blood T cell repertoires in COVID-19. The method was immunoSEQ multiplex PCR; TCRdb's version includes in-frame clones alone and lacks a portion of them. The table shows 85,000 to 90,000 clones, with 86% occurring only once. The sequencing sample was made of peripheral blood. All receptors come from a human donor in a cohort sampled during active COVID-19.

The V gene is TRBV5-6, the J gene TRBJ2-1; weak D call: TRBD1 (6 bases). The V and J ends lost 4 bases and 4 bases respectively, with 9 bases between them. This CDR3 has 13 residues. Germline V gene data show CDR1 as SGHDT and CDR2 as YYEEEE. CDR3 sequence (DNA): TGTGCCAGCAGCGACAGGACATACAATGAGCAGTTCTTC. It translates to CASSDRTYNEQFF.

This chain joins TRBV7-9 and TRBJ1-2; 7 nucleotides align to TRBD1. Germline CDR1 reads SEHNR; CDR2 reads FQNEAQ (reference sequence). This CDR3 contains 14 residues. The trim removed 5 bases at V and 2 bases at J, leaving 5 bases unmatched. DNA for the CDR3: TGTGCCAGCAGCCAGACAGGGACAAACTATGGCTACACCTTC. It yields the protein CASSQTGTNYGYTF. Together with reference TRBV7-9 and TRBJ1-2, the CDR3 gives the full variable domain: DTGVSQNPRHKITKRGQNVTFRCDPISEHNRLYWYRQTLGQGPEFLTYFQNEAQLEKSRLLSDRFSAERPKGSFSTLEIQRTEQGDSAMYLCASSQTGTNYGYTFGSGTRLTVV.

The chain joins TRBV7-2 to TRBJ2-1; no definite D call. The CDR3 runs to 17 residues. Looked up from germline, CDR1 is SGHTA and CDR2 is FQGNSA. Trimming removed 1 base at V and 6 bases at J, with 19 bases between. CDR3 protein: CASSLGWLSRRSNEQFF. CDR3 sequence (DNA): TGTGCCAGCAGCTTAGGATGGTTGTCGCGGCGGTCCAATGAGCAGTTCTTC. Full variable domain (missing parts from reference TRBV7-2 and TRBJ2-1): GAGVSQSPSNKVTEKGKDVELRCDPISGHTALYWYRQSLGQGLEFLIYFQGNSAPDKSGLPSDRFSAERTGGSVSTLTIQRTQQEDSAVYLCASSLGWLSRRSNEQFFGPGTRLTVL.

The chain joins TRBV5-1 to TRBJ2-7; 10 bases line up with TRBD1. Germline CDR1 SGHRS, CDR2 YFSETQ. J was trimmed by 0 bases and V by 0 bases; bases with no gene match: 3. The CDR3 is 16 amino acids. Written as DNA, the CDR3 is TGCGCCAGCAGCTTGGGACAGGGGGCTCCCTCCTACGAGCAGTACTTC. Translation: CASSLGQGAPSYEQYF.

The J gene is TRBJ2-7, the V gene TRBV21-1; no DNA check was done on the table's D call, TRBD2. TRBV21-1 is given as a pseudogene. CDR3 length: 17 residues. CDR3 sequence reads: CASSKAPGGQSSYEQYF. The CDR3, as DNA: TGTGCCAGCAGCAAAGCGCCGGGGGGACAAAGCTCCTACGAGCAGTACTTC.

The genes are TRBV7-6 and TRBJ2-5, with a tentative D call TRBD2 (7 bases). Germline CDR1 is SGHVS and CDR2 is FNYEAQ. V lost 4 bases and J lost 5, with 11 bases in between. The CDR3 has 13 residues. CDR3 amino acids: CASSWGGHETQYF. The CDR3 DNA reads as TGTGCCAGCAGCTGGGGGGGGCACGAGACCCAGTACTTC.

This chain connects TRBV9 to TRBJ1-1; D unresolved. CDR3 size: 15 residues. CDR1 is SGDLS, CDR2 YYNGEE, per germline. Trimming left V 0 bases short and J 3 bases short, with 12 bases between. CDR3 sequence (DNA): TGTGCCAGCAGCGTAGCGGCCACCGGGTACACTGAAGCTTTCTTT. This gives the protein CASSVAATGYTEAFF.

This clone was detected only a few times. The CDR3 spells CAFTGSLGGTDTQYF. As DNA, the CDR3 is TGTGCTTTTACAGGAAGTTTAGGAGGCACAGATACGCAGTATTTT. The chain couples TRBV30 to TRBJ2-3; D is perhaps TRBD1 (5 bases). CDR3 length equals 15 residues. Germline V lookup: CDR1 GTSNPN, CDR2 SVGIG (reference sequence).

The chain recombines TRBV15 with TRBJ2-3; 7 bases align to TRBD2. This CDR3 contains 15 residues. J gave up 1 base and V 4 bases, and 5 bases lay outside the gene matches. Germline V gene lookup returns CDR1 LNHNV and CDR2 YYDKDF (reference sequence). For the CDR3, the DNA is TGTGCCACCAGCATCCGCAGCGGGGGCACAGATACGCAGTATTTT. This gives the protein CATSIRSGGTDTQYF. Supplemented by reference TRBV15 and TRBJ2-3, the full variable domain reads DAMVIQNPRYQVTQFGKPVTLSCSQTLNHNVMYWYQQKSSQAPKLLFHYYDKDFNNEADTPDNFQSRRPNTSFCFLDIRSPGLGDTAMYLCATSIRSGGTDTQYFGPGTRLTVL.

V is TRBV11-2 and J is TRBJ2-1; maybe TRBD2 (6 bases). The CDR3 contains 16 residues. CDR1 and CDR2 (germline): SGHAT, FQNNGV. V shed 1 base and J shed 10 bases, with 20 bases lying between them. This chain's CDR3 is CASSLVITGGGREQFF. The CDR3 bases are TGTGCCAGCAGCTTAGTTATTACCGGTGGGGGGAGAGAGCAGTTCTTC. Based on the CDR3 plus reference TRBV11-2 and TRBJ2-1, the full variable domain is EAGVAQSPRYKIIEKRQSVAFWCNPISGHATLYWYQQILGQGPKLLIQFQNNGVVDDSQLPKDRFSAERLKGVDSTLKIQPAKLEDSAVYLCASSLVITGGGREQFFGPGTRLTVL.

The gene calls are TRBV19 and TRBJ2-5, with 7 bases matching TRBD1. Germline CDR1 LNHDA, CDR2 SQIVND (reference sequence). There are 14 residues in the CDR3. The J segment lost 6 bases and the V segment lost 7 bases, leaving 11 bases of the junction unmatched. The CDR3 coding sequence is TGTGCCAGTACCAGGGCTCAGGGGGACAAGACCCAGTACTTC. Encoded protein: CASTRAQGDKTQYF.

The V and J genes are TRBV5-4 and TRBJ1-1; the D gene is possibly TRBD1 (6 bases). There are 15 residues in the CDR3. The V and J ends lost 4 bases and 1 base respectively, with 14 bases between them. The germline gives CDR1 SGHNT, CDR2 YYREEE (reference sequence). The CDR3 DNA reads TGTGCCAGCAGCCATCCGACAGGAGAGAACACTGAAGCTTTCTTT. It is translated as CASSHPTGENTEAFF.

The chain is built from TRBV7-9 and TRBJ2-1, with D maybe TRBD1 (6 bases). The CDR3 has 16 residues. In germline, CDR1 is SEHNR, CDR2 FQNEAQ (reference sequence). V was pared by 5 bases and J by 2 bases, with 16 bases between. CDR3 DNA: TGTGCCAGCAGCACGAAACAGGGAACAGCCTACAATGAGCAGTTCTTC. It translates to CASSTKQGTAYNEQFF.

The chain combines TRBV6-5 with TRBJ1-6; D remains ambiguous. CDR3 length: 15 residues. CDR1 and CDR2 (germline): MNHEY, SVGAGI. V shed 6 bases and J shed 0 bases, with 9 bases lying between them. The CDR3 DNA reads TGTGCCAGCAGCCCCGACACCTCCTATAATTCACCCCTCCACTTT. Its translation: CASSPDTSYNSPLHF.

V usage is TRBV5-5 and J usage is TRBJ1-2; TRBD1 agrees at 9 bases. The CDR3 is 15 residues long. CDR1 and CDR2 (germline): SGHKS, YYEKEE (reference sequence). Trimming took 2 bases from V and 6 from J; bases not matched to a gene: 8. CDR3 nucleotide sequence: TGTGCCAGCAGCTTAACAGGGGGCGCAACCCATGGCTACACCTTC. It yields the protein CASSLTGGATHGYTF.

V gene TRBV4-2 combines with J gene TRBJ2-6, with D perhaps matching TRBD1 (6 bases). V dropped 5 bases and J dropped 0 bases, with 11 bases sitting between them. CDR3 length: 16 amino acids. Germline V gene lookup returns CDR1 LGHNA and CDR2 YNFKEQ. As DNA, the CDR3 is TGTGCCAGCAGCTTCGGACAGACCTCTGGGGCCAACGTCCTGACTTTC. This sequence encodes CASSFGQTSGANVLTF.